Sequencing of this T cell receptor beta chain was carried out in a study of blood T cell repertoires in COVID-19. For the study at large: Sample material is recorded as cDNA or gDNA derived from T cells, B-cell-depleted T cells, or PBMCs.

The protocol was immunoSEQ multiplex PCR, while the TCRdb copy is restricted to in-frame clones and leaves out a portion. The repertoire holds 200,000 or so clones, around nine tenths seen once, with around 2.3% in the top ten. This TCR came from a man between 65 and 85 years old with active or convalescent COVID-19. Sequencing was done on a sample of peripheral blood.

The CDR3 protein is CASSSTSGGARNEQFF. The CDR3 bases are TGCGCCAGCAGCTCGACTAGCGGGGGGGCCCGTAATGAGCAGTTCTTC. The genes are TRBV5-1 and TRBJ2-1; TRBD2 agrees at 14 bases. The CDR3 runs 16 residues. Losses at the gene ends were 3 bases for V and 7 bases for J; bases not matched to a gene: 6. The germline V gene has CDR1 SGHRS and CDR2 YFSETQ.